This record looks at one T cell receptor (beta chain) sequence and its context. No antigen is known for it. The sample comes from a study of beta chain features in type 1 diabetes. Study-level results: Since sequencing was performed on cDNA, cells with high TCR expression could be over-represented.

What was sequenced were expressed TCRB transcripts, since all of the isolated RNA had been reverse transcribed. Here immunoSEQ multiplex PCR was the method, and the copy in TCRdb shows in-frame clones only, minus some. The sample shows 600,000 to 650,000 clones, less than 20% of them seen only once. What was sequenced was naive CD4+ T cells from blood. This receptor was identified in a man aged 18-30 years in good health.

This CDR3 reads CASSYSRVRETQYF. The CDR3 DNA follows: TGTGCCAGCAGTTACTCCCGGGTACGAGAGACCCAGTACTTC. The chain recombines TRBV6-5 with TRBJ2-5; the D is unclear. Germline-derived CDR1 and CDR2 are MNHEY and SVGAGI. This CDR3 comprises 14 residues. Trimming pared 0 bases from V and 4 bases from J, leaving 9 bases between.